This T cell receptor beta chain was documented in a study of OX40 agonist ivuxolimab in advanced cancers. About the study: Patients received the agonistic anti-OX40 (CD134) antibody ivuxolimab. Patients enrolled in dose escalation were diagnosed with hepatocellular carcinoma, melanoma, renal cell or head and neck cancer.

The table came from immunoSEQ multiplex PCR; TCRdb's copy has only in-frame clones and leaves some out. The sample includes about 22,000 clones, around nine tenths of them seen just once. Study-level findings and limits: Among some nonresponders, normalized T-cell clonal expansion was also low.

Turning to this clone: Antigen specificity is unknown.

With 5 bases removed from V and 5 bases from J, the gap between germline ends came to 9 bases. The CDR3 runs 13 residues. The germline gives CDR1 MDHEN, CDR2 SYDVKM. This receptor was identified in an adult with an advanced solid tumor such as melanoma, head and neck, liver or kidney cancer. The material was CD4+ or CD8+ T cells sorted from blood, obtained in a trial of the OX40 agonist ivuxolimab. The V gene is TRBV28, the J gene TRBJ2-2; tentative D call: TRBD2 (5 bases). Here the CDR3 reads CASSPRRTGELFF. For the CDR3, the DNA is TGTGCCAGCAGTCCAAGGAGGACCGGGGAGCTGTTTTTT.